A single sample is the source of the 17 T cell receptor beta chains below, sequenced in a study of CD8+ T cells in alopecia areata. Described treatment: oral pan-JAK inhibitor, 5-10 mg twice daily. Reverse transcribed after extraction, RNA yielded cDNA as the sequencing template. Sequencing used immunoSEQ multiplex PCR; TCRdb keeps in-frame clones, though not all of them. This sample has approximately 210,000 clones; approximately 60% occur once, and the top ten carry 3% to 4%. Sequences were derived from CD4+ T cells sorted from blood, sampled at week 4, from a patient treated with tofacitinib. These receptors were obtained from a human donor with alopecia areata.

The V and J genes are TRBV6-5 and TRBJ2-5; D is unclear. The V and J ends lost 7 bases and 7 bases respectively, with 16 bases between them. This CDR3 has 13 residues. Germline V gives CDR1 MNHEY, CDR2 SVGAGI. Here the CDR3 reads CASTTSPKGTQYF. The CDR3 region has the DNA TGTGCCAGCACCACTTCTCCCAAAGGGACCCAGTACTTC.

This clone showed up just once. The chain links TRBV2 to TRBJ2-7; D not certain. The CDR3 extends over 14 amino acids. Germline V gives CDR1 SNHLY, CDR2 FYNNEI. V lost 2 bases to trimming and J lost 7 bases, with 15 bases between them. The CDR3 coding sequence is TGTGCCAGCAGTGAAAGTAGTCTGATGGGGGAGCAGTACTTC. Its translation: CASSESSLMGEQYF.

Here the CDR3 reads CASSLIQTGATDTQYF. The CDR3 nucleotides read TGTGCCAGCAGTTTAATCCAGACAGGGGCAACAGATACGCAGTATTTT. The chain employs TRBV27 and TRBJ2-3, with 8 bases identical to TRBD1. The CDR3 runs 16 residues. In germline, CDR1 is MNHEY, CDR2 SMNVEV (reference sequence). J lost 3 bases, V lost 2 bases, and 7 bases had no gene match.

For the CDR3, the DNA is TGTGCCAGTAGCGAAGGCGGTGGGGCCAACGTCCTGACTTTC. It encodes CASSEGGGANVLTF. The chain couples TRBV19 to TRBJ2-6; no firm D call. Per germline, CDR1 LNHDA and CDR2 SQIVND (reference sequence). There are 14 residues in the CDR3. V was clipped by 6 bases and J by 3 bases, with 9 bases between them.

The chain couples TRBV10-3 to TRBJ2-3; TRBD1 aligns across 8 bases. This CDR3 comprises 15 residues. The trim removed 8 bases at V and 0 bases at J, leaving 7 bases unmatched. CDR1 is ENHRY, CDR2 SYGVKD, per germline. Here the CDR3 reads CAIALRGLSTDTQYF. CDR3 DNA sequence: TGTGCCATCGCACTCAGGGGGCTTAGCACAGATACGCAGTATTTT.

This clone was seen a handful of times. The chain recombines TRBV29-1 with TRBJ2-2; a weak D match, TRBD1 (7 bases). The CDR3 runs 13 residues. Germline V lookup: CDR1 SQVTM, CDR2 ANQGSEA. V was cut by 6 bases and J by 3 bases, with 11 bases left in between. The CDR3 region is CSVTGRYTGELFF. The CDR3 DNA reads TGCAGCGTGACAGGGAGGTACACCGGGGAGCTGTTTTTT.

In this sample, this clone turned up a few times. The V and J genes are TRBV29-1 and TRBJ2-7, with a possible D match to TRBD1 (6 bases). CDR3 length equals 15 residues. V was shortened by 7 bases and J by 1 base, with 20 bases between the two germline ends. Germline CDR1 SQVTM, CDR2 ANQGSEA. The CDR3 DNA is TGCAGCGCAACCAGAGGTGGGGGCCCGTCCTACGAGCAGTACTTC. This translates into CSATRGGGPSYEQYF.

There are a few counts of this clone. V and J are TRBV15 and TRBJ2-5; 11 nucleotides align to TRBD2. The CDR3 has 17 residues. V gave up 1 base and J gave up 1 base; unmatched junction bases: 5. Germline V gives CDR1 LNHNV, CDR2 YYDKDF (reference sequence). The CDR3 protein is CATSRAPGLAAQETQYF. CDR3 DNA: TGTGCCACCAGCAGAGCCCCGGGACTAGCGGCCCAAGAGACCCAGTACTTC.

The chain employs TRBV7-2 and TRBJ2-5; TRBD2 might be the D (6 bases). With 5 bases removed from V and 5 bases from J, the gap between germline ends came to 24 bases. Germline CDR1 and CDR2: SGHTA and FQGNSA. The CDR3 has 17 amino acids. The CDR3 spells CASSLSPQWRGGETQYF. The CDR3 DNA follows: TGTGCCAGCAGCCTCTCCCCTCAATGGCGGGGCGGGGAGACCCAGTACTTC. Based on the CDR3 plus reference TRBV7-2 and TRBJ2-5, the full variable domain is GAGVSQSPSNKVTEKGKDVELRCDPISGHTALYWYRQSLGQGLEFLIYFQGNSAPDKSGLPSDRFSAERTGGSVSTLTIQRTQQEDSAVYLCASSLSPQWRGGETQYFGPGTRLLVL.

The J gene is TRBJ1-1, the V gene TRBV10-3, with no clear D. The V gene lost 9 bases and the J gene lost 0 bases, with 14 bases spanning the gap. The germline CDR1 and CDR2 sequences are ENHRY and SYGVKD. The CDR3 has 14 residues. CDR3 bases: TGTGCCATAGCCCCGGATGGATTGAACACTGAAGCTTTCTTT. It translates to CAIAPDGLNTEAFF.

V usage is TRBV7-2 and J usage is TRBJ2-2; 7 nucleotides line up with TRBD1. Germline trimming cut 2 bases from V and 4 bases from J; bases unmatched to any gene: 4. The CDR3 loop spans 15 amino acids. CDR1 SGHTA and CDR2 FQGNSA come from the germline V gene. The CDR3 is CASSLISGGTGELFF. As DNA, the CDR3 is TGTGCCAGCAGCTTAATTTCAGGGGGCACCGGGGAGCTGTTTTTT. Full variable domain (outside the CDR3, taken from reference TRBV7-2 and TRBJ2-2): GAGVSQSPSNKVTEKGKDVELRCDPISGHTALYWYRQSLGQGLEFLIYFQGNSAPDKSGLPSDRFSAERTGGSVSTLTIQRTQQEDSAVYLCASSLISGGTGELFFGEGSRLTVL.

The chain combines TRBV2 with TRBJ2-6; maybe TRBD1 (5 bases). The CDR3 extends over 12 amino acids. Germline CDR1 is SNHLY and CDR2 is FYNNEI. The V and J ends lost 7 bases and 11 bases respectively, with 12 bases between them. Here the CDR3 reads CASNTGADVLTF. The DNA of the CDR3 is TGTGCCAGCAACACAGGAGCAGACGTCCTGACTTTC.

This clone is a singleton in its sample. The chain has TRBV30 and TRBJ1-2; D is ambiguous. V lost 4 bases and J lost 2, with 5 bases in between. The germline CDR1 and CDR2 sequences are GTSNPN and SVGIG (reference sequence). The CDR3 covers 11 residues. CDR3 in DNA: TGTGCCTGGACGACAAACTATGGCTACACCTTC. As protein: CAWTTNYGYTF.

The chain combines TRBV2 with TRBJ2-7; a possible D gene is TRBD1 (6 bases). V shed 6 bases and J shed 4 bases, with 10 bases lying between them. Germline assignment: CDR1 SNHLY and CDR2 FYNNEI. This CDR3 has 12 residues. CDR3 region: CASSRTAYEQYF. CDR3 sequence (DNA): TGTGCCAGCAGCAGGACAGCGTACGAGCAGTACTTC.

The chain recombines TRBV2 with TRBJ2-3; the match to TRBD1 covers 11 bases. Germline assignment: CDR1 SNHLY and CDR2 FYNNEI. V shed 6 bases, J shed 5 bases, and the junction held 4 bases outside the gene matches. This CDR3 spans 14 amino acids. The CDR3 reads CASRDRGLVDTQYF. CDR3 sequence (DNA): TGTGCCAGCAGGGACAGGGGGCTGGTAGATACGCAGTATTTT.

CDR3 residues: CAWSVGITGVQFF. The CDR3, as DNA: TGTGCCTGGAGTGTGGGAATTACAGGGGTTCAGTTCTTC. The rearrangement uses TRBV30 and TRBJ2-1; the match to TRBD1 covers 7 bases. CDR1 and CDR2 from the germline V gene are GTSNPN and SVGIG (reference sequence). This CDR3 spans 13 amino acids. J lost 13 bases, V lost 0 bases, and 9 bases had no gene match. Together with reference TRBV30 and TRBJ2-1, the CDR3 gives the full variable domain: SQTIHQWPATLVQPVGSPLSLECTVEGTSNPNLYWYRQAAGRGLQLLFYSVGIGQISSEVPQNLSASRPQDRQFILSSKKLLLSDSGFYLCAWSVGITGVQFFGPGTRLTVL.

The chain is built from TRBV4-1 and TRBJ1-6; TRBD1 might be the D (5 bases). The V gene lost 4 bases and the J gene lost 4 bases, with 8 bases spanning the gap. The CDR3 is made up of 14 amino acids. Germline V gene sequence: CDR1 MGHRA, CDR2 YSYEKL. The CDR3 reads CASSPTVYNSPLHF. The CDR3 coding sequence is TGCGCCAGCAGCCCGACAGTTTATAATTCACCCCTCCACTTT.